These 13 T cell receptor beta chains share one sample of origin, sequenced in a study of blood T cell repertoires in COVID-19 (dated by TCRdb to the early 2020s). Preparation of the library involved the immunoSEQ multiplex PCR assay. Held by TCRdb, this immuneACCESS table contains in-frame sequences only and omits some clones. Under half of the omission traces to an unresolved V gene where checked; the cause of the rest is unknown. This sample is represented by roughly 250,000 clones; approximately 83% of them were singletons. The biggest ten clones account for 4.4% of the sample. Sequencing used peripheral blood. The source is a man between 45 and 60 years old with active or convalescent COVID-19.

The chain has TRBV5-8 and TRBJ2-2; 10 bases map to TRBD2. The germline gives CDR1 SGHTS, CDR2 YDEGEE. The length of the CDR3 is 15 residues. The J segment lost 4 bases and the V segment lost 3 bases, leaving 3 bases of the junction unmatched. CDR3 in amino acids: CASSSSGGVTGELFF. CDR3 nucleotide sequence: TGTGCCAGCAGCTCTAGCGGGGGTGTCACCGGGGAGCTGTTTTTT. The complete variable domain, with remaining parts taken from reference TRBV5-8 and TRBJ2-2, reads EAGVTQSPTHLIKTRGQQATLRCSPISGHTSVYWYQQALGLGLQFLLWYDEGEERNRGNFPPRFSGRQFPNYSSELNVNALELEDSALYLCASSSSGGVTGELFFGEGSRLTVL.

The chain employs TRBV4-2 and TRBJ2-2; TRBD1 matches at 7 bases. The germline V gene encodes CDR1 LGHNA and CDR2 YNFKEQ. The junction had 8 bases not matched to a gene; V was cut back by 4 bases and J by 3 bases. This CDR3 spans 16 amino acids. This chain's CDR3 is CASSPHPDRDTGELFF. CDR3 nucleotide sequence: TGTGCCAGCAGCCCCCACCCAGACAGGGACACCGGGGAGCTGTTTTTT.

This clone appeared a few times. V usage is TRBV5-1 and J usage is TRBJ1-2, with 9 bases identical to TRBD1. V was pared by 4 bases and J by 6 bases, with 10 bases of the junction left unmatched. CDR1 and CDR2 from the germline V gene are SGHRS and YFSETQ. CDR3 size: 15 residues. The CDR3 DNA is TGCGCCAGCAGCCTAAACACAGGGGGCGCGGATGGCTACACCTTC. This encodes CASSLNTGGADGYTF.

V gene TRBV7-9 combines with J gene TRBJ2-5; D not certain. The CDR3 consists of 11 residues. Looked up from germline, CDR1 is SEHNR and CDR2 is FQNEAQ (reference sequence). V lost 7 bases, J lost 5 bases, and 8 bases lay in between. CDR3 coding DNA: TGTGCCAGCACTTCTCTCGAGACCCAGTACTTC. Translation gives CASTSLETQYF.

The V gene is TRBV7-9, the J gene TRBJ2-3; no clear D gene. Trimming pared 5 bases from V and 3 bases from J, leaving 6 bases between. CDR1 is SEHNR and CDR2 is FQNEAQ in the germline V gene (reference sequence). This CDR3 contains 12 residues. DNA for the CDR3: TGTGCCAGCAGCCCTCGTACAGATACGCAGTATTTT. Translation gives CASSPRTDTQYF.

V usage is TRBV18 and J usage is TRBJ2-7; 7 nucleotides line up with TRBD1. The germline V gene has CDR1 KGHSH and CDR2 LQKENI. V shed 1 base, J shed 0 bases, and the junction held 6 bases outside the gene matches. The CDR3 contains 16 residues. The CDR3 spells CASSPRVTGSSYEQYF. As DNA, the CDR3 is TGTGCCAGCTCACCACGGGTGACAGGGAGCTCCTACGAGCAGTACTTC.

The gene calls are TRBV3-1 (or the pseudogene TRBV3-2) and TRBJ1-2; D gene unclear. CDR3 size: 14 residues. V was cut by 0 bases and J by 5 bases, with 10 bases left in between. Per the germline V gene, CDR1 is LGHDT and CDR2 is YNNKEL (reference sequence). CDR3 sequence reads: CASSQDLARYGYTF. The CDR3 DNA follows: TGTGCCAGCAGCCAAGACCTTGCTAGGTATGGCTACACCTTC.

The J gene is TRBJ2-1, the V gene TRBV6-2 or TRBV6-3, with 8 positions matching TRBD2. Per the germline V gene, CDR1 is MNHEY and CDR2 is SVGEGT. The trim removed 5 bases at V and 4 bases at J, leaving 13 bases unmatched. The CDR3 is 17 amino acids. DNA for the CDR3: TGTGCCAGCAGTGGGTCTGGGGATGCGGGGGGATACAATGAGCAGTTCTTC. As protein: CASSGSGDAGGYNEQFF.

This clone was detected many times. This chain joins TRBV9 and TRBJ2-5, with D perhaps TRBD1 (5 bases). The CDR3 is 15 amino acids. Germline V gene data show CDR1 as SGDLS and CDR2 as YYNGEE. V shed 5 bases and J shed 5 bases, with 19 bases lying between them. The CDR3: CASSFSPQGRETQYF. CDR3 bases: TGTGCCAGCAGTTTTTCCCCCCAGGGTAGGGAGACCCAGTACTTC. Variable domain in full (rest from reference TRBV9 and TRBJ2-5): DSGVTQTPKHLITATGQRVTLRCSPRSGDLSVYWYQQSLDQGLQFLIQYYNGEERAKGNILERFSAQQFPDLHSELNLSSLELGDSALYFCASSFSPQGRETQYFGPGTRLLVL.

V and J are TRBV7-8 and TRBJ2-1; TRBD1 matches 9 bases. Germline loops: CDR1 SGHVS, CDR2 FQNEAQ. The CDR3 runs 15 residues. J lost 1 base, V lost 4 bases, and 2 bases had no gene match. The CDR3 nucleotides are TGTGCCAGCAGCTGGACAGGGGTTTCCTACAATGAGCAGTTCTTC. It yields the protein CASSWTGVSYNEQFF.

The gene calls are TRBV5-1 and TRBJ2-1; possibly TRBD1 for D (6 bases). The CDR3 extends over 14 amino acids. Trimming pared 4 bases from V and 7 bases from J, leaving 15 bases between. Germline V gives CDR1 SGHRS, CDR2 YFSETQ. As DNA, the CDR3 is TGCGCCAGCAGCCCCCCTGGACAGCTTAATGAGCAGTTCTTC. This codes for CASSPPGQLNEQFF.

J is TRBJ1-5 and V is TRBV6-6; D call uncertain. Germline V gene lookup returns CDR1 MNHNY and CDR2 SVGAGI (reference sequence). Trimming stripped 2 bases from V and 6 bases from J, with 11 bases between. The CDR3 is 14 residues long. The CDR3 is CASSYRGSPQPQHF. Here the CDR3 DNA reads TGTGCCAGCAGTTACCGGGGTTCGCCTCAGCCCCAGCATTTT.

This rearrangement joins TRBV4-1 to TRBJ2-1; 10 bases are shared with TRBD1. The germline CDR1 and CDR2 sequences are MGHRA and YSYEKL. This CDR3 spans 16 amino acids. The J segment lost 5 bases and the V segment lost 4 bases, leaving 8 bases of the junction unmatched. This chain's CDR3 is CASSLNPGQGNNEQFF. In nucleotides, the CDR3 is TGCGCCAGCAGCCTTAATCCGGGACAGGGGAACAATGAGCAGTTCTTC.